A single sample gave rise to the 20 T cell receptor beta chains below, sequenced in a study of OX40 agonist ivuxolimab in advanced cancers. Profiled with immunoSEQ multiplex PCR; TCRdb holds only in-frame clones, not every one. The sample has roughly 60,000 clones; around 84% are singletons. This specimen was CD4+ or CD8+ T cells sorted from blood, taken in a trial of the OX40 agonist ivuxolimab. The receptors here all came from an adult with an advanced solid tumor such as melanoma, head and neck, liver or kidney cancer.

The chain is built from TRBV5-1 and TRBJ2-6; D unresolved. The CDR3 runs 18 residues. Between the trimmed V and J ends, which lost 6 bases and 2 bases, there was a span of 21 bases. Germline V gives CDR1 SGHRS, CDR2 YFSETQ. DNA for the CDR3: TGCGCCAGCAAACTCCGTGCAGGCCAGATGACTGGGGCCAACGTCCTGACTTTC. Its protein product is CASKLRAGQMTGANVLTF.

V gene TRBV2 combines with J gene TRBJ1-6; the D gene is possibly TRBD1 (5 bases). CDR1 SNHLY and CDR2 FYNNEI come from the germline V gene. V was clipped by 4 bases and J by 10 bases, with 17 bases between them. The length of the CDR3 is 15 residues. DNA of the CDR3: TGTGCCAGCAGTGGGGGCAGAGGAGCCAACTCACCCCTCCACTTT. As protein: CASSGGRGANSPLHF. Filled out from reference TRBV2 and TRBJ1-6, the complete variable domain reads EPEVTQTPSHQVTQMGQEVILRCVPISNHLYFYWYRQILGQKVEFLVSFYNNEISEKSEIFDDQFSVERPDGSNFTLKIRSTKLEDSAMYFCASSGGRGANSPLHFGNGTRLTVT.

This clone appeared once. The CDR3 is CASSPPRGYEVKGYTF. The CDR3 DNA reads as TGTGCCAGCAGCCCCCCCAGGGGGTATGAGGTAAAGGGCTACACCTTC. This rearrangement joins TRBV28 to TRBJ1-2, with TRBD1 matching over 7 bases. The CDR3 extends over 16 amino acids. V lost 6 bases to trimming and J lost 8 bases; unmatched junction nucleotides: 18. CDR1 and CDR2 (germline): MDHEN, SYDVKM.

The gene calls are TRBV28 and TRBJ2-7; 8 bases map to TRBD1. The CDR3 extends over 15 amino acids. Looked up from germline, CDR1 is MDHEN and CDR2 is SYDVKM. J was trimmed by 6 bases and V by 6 bases; bases with no gene match: 13. CDR3 sequence reads: CASSRQGNLPREQYF. CDR3 nucleotide sequence: TGTGCCAGCAGCAGACAGGGGAATCTCCCCCGCGAGCAGTACTTC. The variable domain in full, with the rest retrieved from reference TRBV28 and TRBJ2-7, is DVKVTQSSRYLVKRTGEKVFLECVQDMDHENMFWYRQDPGLGLRLIYFSYDVKMKEKGDIPEGYSVSREKKERFSLILESASTNQTSMYLCASSRQGNLPREQYFGPGTRLTVT.

This rearrangement joins TRBV11-2 to TRBJ2-5, with 9 bases that match TRBD1. The DNA matches TRBJ2-7 better at its end, which makes the J call doubtful. The CDR3 length is 18 residues. Germline values: CDR1 SGHAT, CDR2 FQNNGV. The CDR3 DNA sequence: TGTGCCAGCAGCTCAATAAACAGGGGGCGCGGGACCACCTACGAGCAGTACTTC. Translation: CASSSINRGRGTTYEQYF.

V gene TRBV28 combines with J gene TRBJ1-5; tentative D call: TRBD1 (6 bases). V was trimmed by 4 bases and J by 5 bases, leaving 9 bases between them. The CDR3 contains 13 residues. The germline V gene has CDR1 MDHEN and CDR2 SYDVKM. CDR3 residues: CASSWGADQPQHF. CDR3 DNA: TGTGCCAGCAGTTGGGGGGCAGATCAGCCCCAGCATTTT.

This clone has just a few counts. The chain joins TRBV18 to TRBJ1-3; no firm D call. The CDR3 totals 15 residues. V shed 2 bases and J shed 2 bases, with 10 bases lying between them. CDR1 and CDR2 from the germline V gene are KGHSH and LQKENI. The CDR3 region has the DNA TGTGCCAGCTCACCATTAACAGTTCCTGGAAACACCATATATTTT. Translated, it gives CASSPLTVPGNTIYF.

The chain is built from TRBV7-8 and TRBJ2-3, with TRBD2 identical over 8 bases. V dropped 7 bases and J dropped 9; count of bases not matched to a gene: 6. The germline CDR1 and CDR2 sequences are SGHVS and FQNEAQ. This CDR3 has 12 amino acids. The CDR3 is CASTGGGGTQYF. The CDR3 DNA sequence: TGTGCCAGCACGGGGGGGGGTGGAACGCAGTATTTT.

This chain uses TRBV29-1 with TRBJ2-5; TRBD1 aligns across 8 bases. Germline V gene lookup returns CDR1 SQVTM and CDR2 ANQGSEA. The V and J ends lost 2 bases and 4 bases, in that order; junction bases with no gene match: 0. The CDR3 runs 12 residues. CDR3 bases: TGCAGCGTTGAAACAGGGGGAGAGACCCAGTACTTC. This encodes CSVETGGETQYF. Variable domain in full (rest from reference TRBV29-1 and TRBJ2-5): SAVISQKPSRDICQRGTSLTIQCQVDSQVTMMFWYRQQPGQSLTLIATANQGSEATYESGFVIDKFPISRPNLTFSTLTVSNMSPEDSSIYLCSVETGGETQYFGPGTRLLVL.

The chain couples TRBV6-5 to TRBJ2-1; 9 positions match TRBD2. The CDR3 is made up of 15 amino acids. Unmatched junction bases numbered 5, after V lost 6 bases and J lost 2 bases. Germline CDR1 reads MNHEY; CDR2 reads SVGAGI. The CDR3 here is CASRTTSGPYNEQFF. The CDR3 nucleotides read TGTGCCAGCAGGACGACTAGCGGCCCCTACAATGAGCAGTTCTTC.

This chain links TRBV6-5 with TRBJ2-5; no clear D. The CDR3 length is 16 residues. Trimming stripped 0 bases from V and 1 base from J, with 12 bases between. In germline, CDR1 is MNHEY, CDR2 SVGAGI. CDR3 nucleotides: TGTGCCAGCAGTTACTCTATCTCGAGAATCCAAGAGACCCAGTACTTC. Translation: CASSYSISRIQETQYF.

V is TRBV10-3 and J is TRBJ2-1; 7 bases fit TRBD1. This CDR3 has 15 amino acids. Germline V gives CDR1 ENHRY, CDR2 SYGVKD. After removal of 6 bases from V and 3 bases from J, the junction contained 8 bases not matched to a gene. In nucleotides, the CDR3 is TGTGCCATCAGGCCCGGGGCAGGGGGCTACAATGAGCAGTTCTTC. Its protein product is CAIRPGAGGYNEQFF.

The CDR3 sequence: CASSTDTKNYGYTF. DNA for the CDR3: TGTGCCAGCTCAACGGACACCAAAAACTATGGCTACACCTTC. This chain links TRBV18 with TRBJ1-2; D is perhaps TRBD1 (5 bases). The CDR3 has 14 residues. The V and J ends lost 5 bases and 2 bases respectively, with 12 bases between them. The V gene's germline CDR1 is KGHSH and CDR2 LQKENI.

This chain uses TRBV28 with TRBJ2-3; D remains ambiguous. V lost 8 bases and J lost 5, with 20 bases in between. CDR1 and CDR2 (germline): MDHEN, SYDVKM. This CDR3 comprises 15 residues. CDR3 DNA sequence: TGTGCCAGCTCCCTTTTGACCACCCTTAAAGATACGCAGTATTTT. Translation: CASSLLTTLKDTQYF.

This clone has only one observation. This chain joins TRBV29-1 and TRBJ1-1; D gene uncertain. Germline values: CDR1 SQVTM, CDR2 ANQGSEA. V gave up 2 bases and J gave up 4 bases, with 11 bases separating them. The CDR3 sequence is 13 residues long. CDR3: CSVEPGEFTEAFF. In DNA form, the CDR3 reads TGCAGCGTTGAACCGGGTGAGTTCACTGAAGCTTTCTTT.

Written as DNA, the CDR3 is TGTGCCAGCAGCTTGACAACGCGAGTCAATGAGCAGTTCTTC. It encodes CASSLTTRVNEQFF. The gene calls are TRBV7-3 and TRBJ2-1; D remains unclear. Germline V gives CDR1 SGHTA, CDR2 FQGTGA. Trimming removed 3 bases from V and 6 bases from J, with 12 bases in between. This CDR3 has 14 amino acids.

J is TRBJ1-5 and V is TRBV7-9; D gene ambiguous. The CDR3 sequence is 16 residues long. Germline CDR1 is SEHNR and CDR2 is FQNEAQ (reference sequence). V gave up 8 bases and J gave up 2 bases, with 19 bases separating them. CDR3 residues: CASPPRGAGGNQPQHF. DNA for the CDR3: TGTGCCAGCCCACCCAGAGGAGCCGGAGGCAATCAGCCCCAGCATTTT.

J is TRBJ2-7 and V is TRBV10-1; D is possibly TRBD1 (5 bases). Germline assignment: CDR1 WNHNN and CDR2 SYGVQD (reference sequence). V lost 10 bases and J 3 bases, leaving 16 bases between the germline ends. CDR3 size: 13 residues. Written as DNA, the CDR3 is TGCGCCACCTCCAGGGCCGAGGACTACGAGCAGTACTTC. This gives the protein CATSRAEDYEQYF.

The chain joins TRBV15 to TRBJ1-2, with 9 bases lining up with TRBD1. Germline V gene lookup returns CDR1 LNHNV and CDR2 YYDKDF (reference sequence). V was clipped by 3 bases and J by 2 bases; unmatched bases: 7. The CDR3 has 16 residues. The CDR3 spells CATSSGGQGVNYGYTF. The CDR3 nucleotides read TGTGCCACCAGCAGCGGGGGACAGGGCGTCAACTATGGCTACACCTTC.

The chain has TRBV5-6 and TRBJ2-2, with 10 positions matching TRBD2. The CDR3 has 18 residues. Germline V gives CDR1 SGHDT, CDR2 YYEEEE. The trim removed 0 bases at V and 4 bases at J, leaving 9 bases unmatched. CDR3 sequence reads: CASSLVNGIAGGTGELFF. In DNA form, the CDR3 reads TGTGCCAGCAGCTTGGTTAACGGTATAGCGGGAGGCACCGGGGAGCTGTTTTTT.